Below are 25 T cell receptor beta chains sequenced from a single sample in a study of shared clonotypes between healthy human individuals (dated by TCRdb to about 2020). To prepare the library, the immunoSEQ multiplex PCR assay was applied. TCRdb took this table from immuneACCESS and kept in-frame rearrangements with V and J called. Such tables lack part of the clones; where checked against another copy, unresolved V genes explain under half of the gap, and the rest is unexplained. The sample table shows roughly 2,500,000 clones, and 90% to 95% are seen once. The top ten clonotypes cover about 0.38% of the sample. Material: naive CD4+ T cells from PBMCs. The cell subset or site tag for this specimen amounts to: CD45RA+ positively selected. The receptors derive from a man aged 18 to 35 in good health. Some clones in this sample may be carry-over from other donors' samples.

The CDR3 DNA reads as TGTGCCAGCACCGACGGCAGAGAATACAATGAGCAGTTCTTC. Translated, it gives CASTDGREYNEQFF. This rearrangement joins TRBV2 to TRBJ2-1; D is ambiguous. The CDR3 is 14 amino acids. Deletions cut 7 bases from V and 4 bases from J, with 14 bases between. Germline V lookup: CDR1 SNHLY, CDR2 FYNNEI.

The CDR3 protein is CASTKTSGASYEQYF. The CDR3 DNA sequence: TGTGCCAGTACCAAGACTAGCGGCGCGTCCTACGAGCAGTACTTC. The chain joins TRBV19 to TRBJ2-7, with TRBD2 matching over 9 bases. The CDR3 length is 15 residues. J was trimmed by 1 base and V by 7 bases; bases with no gene match: 8. The germline CDR1 and CDR2 sequences are LNHDA and SQIVND (reference sequence).

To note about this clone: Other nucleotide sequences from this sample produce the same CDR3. The DNA for the CDR3 is TGTGCCAGCAGCGGACTAGCGGGCACAGATACGCAGTATTTT. It is translated as CASSGLAGTDTQYF. This sequence joins TRBV28 and TRBJ2-3, with 10 bases matching TRBD2. There are 14 residues in the CDR3. V dropped 6 bases and J dropped 1; count of bases not matched to a gene: 1. CDR1 is MDHEN and CDR2 is SYDVKM in the germline V gene.

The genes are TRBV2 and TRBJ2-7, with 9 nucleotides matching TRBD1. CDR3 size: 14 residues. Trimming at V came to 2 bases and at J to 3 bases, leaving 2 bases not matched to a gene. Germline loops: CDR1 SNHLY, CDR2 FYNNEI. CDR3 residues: CASSEKDRGYEQYF. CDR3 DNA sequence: TGTGCCAGCAGTGAAAAGGACAGGGGCTACGAGCAGTACTTC.

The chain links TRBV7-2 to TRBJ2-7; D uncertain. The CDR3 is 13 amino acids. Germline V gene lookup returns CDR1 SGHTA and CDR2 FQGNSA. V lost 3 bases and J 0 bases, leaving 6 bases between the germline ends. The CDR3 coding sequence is TGTGCCAGCAGCTTGTTCCCCTCCTACGAGCAGTACTTC. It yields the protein CASSLFPSYEQYF.

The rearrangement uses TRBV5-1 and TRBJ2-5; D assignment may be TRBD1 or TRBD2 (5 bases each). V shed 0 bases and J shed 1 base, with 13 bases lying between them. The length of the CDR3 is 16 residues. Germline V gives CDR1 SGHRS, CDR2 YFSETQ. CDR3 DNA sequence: TGCGCCAGCAGCTTGGCCCCGAACGGGGCCCAAGAGACCCAGTACTTC. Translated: CASSLAPNGAQETQYF.

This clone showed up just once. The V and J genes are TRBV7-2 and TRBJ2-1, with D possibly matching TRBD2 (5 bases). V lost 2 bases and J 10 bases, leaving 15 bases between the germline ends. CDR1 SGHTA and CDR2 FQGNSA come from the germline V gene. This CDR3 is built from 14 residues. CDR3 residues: CASSLYRDEYEQFF. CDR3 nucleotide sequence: TGTGCCAGCAGCTTATACCGGGATGAGTACGAGCAGTTCTTC.

The chain's CDR3 is CASSLAAPPNEQYF. Here the CDR3 DNA reads TGTGCCAGCAGCTTAGCGGCCCCCCCCAACGAGCAGTACTTC. The chain carries TRBV5-4 and TRBJ2-7, with TRBD2 as a possible D gene (5 bases). Deletions cut 2 bases from V and 5 bases from J, with 14 bases between. The CDR3 length is 14 residues. Germline lookup yields CDR1 SGHNT and CDR2 YYREEE (reference sequence).

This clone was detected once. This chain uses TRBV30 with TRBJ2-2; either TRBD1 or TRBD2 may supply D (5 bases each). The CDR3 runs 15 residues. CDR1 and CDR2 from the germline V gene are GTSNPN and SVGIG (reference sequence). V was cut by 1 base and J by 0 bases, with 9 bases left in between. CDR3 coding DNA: TGTGCCTGGAGTGCTGGGACGGCGAACACCGGGGAGCTGTTTTTT. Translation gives CAWSAGTANTGELFF.

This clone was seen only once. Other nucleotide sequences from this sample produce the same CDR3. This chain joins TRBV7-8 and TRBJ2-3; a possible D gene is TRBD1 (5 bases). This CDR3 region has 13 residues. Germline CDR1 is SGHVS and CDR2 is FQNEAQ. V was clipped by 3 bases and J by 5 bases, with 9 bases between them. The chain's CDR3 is CASSLGPGDTQYF. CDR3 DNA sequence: TGTGCCAGCAGCTTGGGGCCCGGAGATACGCAGTATTTT.

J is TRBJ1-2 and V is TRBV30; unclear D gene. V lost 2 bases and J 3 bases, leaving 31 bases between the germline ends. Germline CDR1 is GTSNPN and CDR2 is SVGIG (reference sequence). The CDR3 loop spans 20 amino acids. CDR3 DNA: TGTGCCTGGAGTATTGATGGGGTTTGGGAGTCCGTCGGCTCACACTATGGCTACACCTTC. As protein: CAWSIDGVWESVGSHYGYTF.

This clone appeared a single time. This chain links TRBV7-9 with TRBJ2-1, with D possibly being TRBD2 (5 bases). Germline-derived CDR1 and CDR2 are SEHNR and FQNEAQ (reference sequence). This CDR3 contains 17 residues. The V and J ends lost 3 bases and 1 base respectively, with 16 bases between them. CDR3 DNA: TGTGCCAGCAGCTTTTCGGGATTTATTCGGTCCTACAATGAGCAGTTCTTC. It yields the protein CASSFSGFIRSYNEQFF.

Here the CDR3 DNA reads TGCGCCAGCAGCCCCTCTGGGGGACAGGGCGCTGAAGCTTTCTTT. Its protein is CASSPSGGQGAEAFF. The chain employs TRBV5-1 and TRBJ1-1; 9 bases match TRBD1. V shed 4 bases and J 6 bases; nucleotides not matched to a gene: 10. This CDR3 is 15 amino acids long. Germline loops: CDR1 SGHRS, CDR2 YFSETQ. Based on the CDR3 plus reference TRBV5-1 and TRBJ1-1, the full variable domain is KAGVTQTPRYLIKTRGQQVTLSCSPISGHRSVSWYQQTPGQGLQFLFEYFSETQRNKGNFPGRFSGRQFSNSRSEMNVSTLELGDSALYLCASSPSGGQGAEAFFGQGTRLTVV.

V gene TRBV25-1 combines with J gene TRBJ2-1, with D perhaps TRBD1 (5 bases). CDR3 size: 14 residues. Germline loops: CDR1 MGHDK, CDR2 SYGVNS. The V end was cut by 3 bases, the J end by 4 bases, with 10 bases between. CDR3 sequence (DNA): TGTGCCAGCAGTGAGGCACAGGCGTACAATGAGCAGTTCTTC. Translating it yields CASSEAQAYNEQFF.

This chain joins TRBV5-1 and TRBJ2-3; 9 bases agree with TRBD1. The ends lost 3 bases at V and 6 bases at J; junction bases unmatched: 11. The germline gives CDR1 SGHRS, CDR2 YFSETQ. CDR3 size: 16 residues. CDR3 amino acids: CASSSGTGPSVDTQYF. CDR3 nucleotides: TGCGCCAGCAGCTCCGGGACAGGGCCTAGCGTGGATACGCAGTATTTT.

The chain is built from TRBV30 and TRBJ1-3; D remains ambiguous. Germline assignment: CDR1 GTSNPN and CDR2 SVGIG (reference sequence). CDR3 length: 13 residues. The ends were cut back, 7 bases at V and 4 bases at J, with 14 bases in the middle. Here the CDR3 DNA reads TGTGCCTCAGACGGGGAATTCGGAAACACCATATATTTT. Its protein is CASDGEFGNTIYF.

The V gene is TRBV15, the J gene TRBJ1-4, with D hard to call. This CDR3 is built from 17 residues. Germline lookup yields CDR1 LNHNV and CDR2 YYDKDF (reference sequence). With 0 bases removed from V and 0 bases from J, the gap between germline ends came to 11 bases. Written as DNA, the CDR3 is TGTGCCACCAGCAGAGATCCATTGAGGACAACTAATGAAAAACTGTTTTTT. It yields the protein CATSRDPLRTTNEKLFF. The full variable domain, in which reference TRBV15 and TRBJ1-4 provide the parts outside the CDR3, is DAMVIQNPRYQVTQFGKPVTLSCSQTLNHNVMYWYQQKSSQAPKLLFHYYDKDFNNEADTPDNFQSRRPNTSFCFLDIRSPGLGDTAMYLCATSRDPLRTTNEKLFFGSGTQLSVL.

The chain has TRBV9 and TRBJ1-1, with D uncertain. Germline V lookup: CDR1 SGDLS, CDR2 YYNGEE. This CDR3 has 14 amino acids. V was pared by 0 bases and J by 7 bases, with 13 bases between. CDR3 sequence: CASSVESDRDEAFF. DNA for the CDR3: TGTGCCAGCAGCGTAGAGAGCGATAGGGATGAAGCTTTCTTT.

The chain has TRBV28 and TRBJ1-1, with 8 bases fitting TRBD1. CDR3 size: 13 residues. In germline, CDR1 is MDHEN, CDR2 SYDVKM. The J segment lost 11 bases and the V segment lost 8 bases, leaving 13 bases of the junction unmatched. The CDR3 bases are TGTGCCAGCCATAATATTAACACAGGGGGGGCTTTCTTT. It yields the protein CASHNINTGGAFF.

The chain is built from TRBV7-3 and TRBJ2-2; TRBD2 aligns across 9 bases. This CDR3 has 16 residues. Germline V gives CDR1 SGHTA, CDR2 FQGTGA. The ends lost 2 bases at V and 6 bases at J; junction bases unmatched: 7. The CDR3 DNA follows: TGTGCCAGCAGCTTAGGGCTAGCGGGATTGGCCGGGGAGCTGTTTTTT. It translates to CASSLGLAGLAGELFF.

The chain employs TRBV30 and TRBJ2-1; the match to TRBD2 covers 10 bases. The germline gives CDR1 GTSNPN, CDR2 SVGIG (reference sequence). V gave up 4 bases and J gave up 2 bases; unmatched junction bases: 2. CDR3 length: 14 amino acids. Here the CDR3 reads CAWTTSGAYNEQFF. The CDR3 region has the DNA TGTGCCTGGACTACTAGCGGGGCCTACAATGAGCAGTTCTTC.

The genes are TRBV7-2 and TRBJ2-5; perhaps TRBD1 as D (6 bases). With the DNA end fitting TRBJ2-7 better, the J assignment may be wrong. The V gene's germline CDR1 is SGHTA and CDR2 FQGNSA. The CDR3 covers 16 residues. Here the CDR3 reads CASSLADFPGRGEQYF. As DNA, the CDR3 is TGTGCCAGCAGCTTAGCCGATTTCCCTGGCAGGGGCGAGCAGTACTTC.

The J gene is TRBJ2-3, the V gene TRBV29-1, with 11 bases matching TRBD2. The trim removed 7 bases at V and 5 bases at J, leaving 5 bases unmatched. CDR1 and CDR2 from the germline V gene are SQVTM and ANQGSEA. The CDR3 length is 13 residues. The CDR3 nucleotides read TGCAGCGGTAGCGGGAGGGCCTTAGATACGCAGTATTTT. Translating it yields CSGSGRALDTQYF.

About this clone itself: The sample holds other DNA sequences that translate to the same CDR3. CDR3 residues: CASRRSGANVLTF. In DNA form, the CDR3 reads TGTGCCAGTAGGAGGTCTGGGGCCAACGTCCTGACTTTC. The rearrangement uses TRBV19 and TRBJ2-6; no clear D gene. V lost 6 bases and J 1 base, leaving 4 bases between the germline ends. This CDR3 is built from 13 residues. Germline CDR1 reads LNHDA; CDR2 reads SQIVND (reference sequence).

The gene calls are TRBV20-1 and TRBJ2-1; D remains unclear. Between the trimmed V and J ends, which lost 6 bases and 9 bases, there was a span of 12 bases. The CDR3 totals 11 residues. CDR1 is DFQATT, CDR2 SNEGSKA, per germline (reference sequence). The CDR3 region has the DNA TGCAGTGCCCCAAAGAGCATTGAGCAGTTCTTC. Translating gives CSAPKSIEQFF.